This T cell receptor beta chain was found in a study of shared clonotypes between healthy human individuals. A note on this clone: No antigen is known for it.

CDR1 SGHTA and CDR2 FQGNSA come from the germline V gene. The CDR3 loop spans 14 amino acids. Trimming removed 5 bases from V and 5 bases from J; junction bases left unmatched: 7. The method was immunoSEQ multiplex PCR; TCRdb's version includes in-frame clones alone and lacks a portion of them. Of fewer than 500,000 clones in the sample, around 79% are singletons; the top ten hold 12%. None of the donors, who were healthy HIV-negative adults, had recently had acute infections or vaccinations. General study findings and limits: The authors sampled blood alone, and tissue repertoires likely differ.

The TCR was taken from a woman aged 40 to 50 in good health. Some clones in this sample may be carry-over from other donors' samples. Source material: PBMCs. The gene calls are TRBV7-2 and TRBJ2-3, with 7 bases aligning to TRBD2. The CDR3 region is CASSPRVAGDTQYF. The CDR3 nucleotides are TGTGCCAGCAGCCCCCGGGTAGCGGGAGATACGCAGTATTTT.